The 14 T cell receptor beta chains listed next were all sequenced from one sample in a study of response to subunit inactivated influenza vaccine. Each CDR3 protein is one row after TCRdb ran MiXCR on the RT-PCR reads. Of roughly 520,000 distinct CDR3 sequences in the sample, less than 30% are singletons; the top ten hold under 2.5%. The specimen was CD4+ T cells sorted from PBMCs, collected around 5 days after vaccination. The receptor source for this set is a man aged 45-60 years who received an inactivated influenza vaccine.

This chain connects TRBV6-1 to TRBJ1-4; tentatively, D is TRBD1 (6 bases). The V and J ends lost 8 bases and 8 bases respectively, with 15 bases between them. CDR1 is MNHNS, CDR2 SASEGT, per germline. This CDR3 is 13 amino acids long. In nucleotides, the CDR3 is TGTGCCAGCTTAAACAGGGAAGGCGAAAAACTGTTTTTT. It specifies CASLNREGEKLFF.

This clonotype was observed a few times. The chain carries TRBV20-1 and TRBJ2-1; D remains unclear. Trimming shortened V by 3 bases and J by 9 bases, and 18 bases separated the two germline ends. The CDR3 has 14 residues. Per the germline V gene, CDR1 is DFQATT and CDR2 is SNEGSKA (reference sequence). CDR3 amino acids: CSASVKRSVGEQFF. The DNA for the CDR3 is TGCAGTGCTAGTGTGAAGCGAAGCGTGGGTGAGCAGTTCTTC.

This clonotype was observed a few times. The V and J genes are TRBV6-5 and TRBJ2-3; 15 nucleotides line up with TRBD2. CDR1 is MNHEY, CDR2 SVGAGI, per germline. CDR3 length: 17 residues. V gave up 0 bases and J gave up 6 bases; unmatched junction bases: 4. CDR3 nucleotides: TGTGCCAGCAGTTACTCGATGGGACTAGCGGGGGGTGATACGCAGTATTTT. Amino acids: CASSYSMGLAGGDTQYF.

In this sample, this clonotype turned up many times. The chain links TRBV29-1 to TRBJ2-1, with 14 bases lining up with TRBD2. This CDR3 contains 15 residues. Losses at the gene ends were 6 bases for V and 8 bases for J; bases not matched to a gene: 9. Germline V lookup: CDR1 SQVTM, CDR2 ANQGSEA. The CDR3, as DNA: TGCAGCGTGAGGGGGACTAGCGGGAGTTTGGATGAGCAGTTCTTC. It translates to CSVRGTSGSLDEQFF.

The table lists this clonotype with a count of one. One end of the junction is discordant with germline, which a read error may explain. The chain carries TRBV7-2 and TRBJ2-4, with TRBD2 matching 13 bases. Germline lookup yields CDR1 SGHTA and CDR2 FQGNSA. The CDR3 is 16 amino acids. The CDR3 sequence is CASSLPLGLAGAGFHF. In DNA form, the CDR3 reads TGTGCCAGCAGCTTACCCTTAGGACTAGCGGGGGCGGGGTTCCACTTC.

There are many counts of this clonotype. The chain carries TRBV20-1 and TRBJ2-1; D is unresolved. The CDR3 spans 11 residues. CDR1 is DFQATT and CDR2 is SNEGSKA in the germline V gene (reference sequence). V gave up 6 bases and J gave up 0 bases, with 3 bases separating them. DNA for the CDR3: TGCAGTGCAGACTCCTACAATGAGCAGTTCTTC. Protein: CSADSYNEQFF.

This rearrangement joins TRBV5-1 to TRBJ2-5; D call uncertain. The CDR3 is 16 residues long. CDR1 and CDR2 (germline): SGHRS, YFSETQ. Trimming stripped 0 bases from V and 2 bases from J, with 14 bases between. The CDR3 region has the DNA TGCGCCAGCAGCTTGGCAGCTTCGTCAGCACAAGAGACCCAGTACTTC. Amino acids: CASSLAASSAQETQYF.

The chain recombines TRBV10-3 with TRBJ2-1; tentatively, D is TRBD1 (6 bases). CDR1 is ENHRY, CDR2 SYGVKD, per germline. This CDR3 spans 13 amino acids. V was clipped by 7 bases and J by 2 bases, with 9 bases between them. CDR3 loop: CAIKRDTYNEQFF. Here the CDR3 DNA reads TGTGCCATCAAAAGGGACACCTACAATGAGCAGTTCTTC.

The rearrangement uses TRBV20-1 and TRBJ2-6; D is uncertain. Germline values: CDR1 DFQATT, CDR2 SNEGSKA (reference sequence). This CDR3 spans 14 amino acids. Trimming took 3 bases from V and 0 from J, leaving 6 bases between them. The CDR3 loop reads CSASPTSGANVLTF. DNA for the CDR3: TGCAGTGCTAGTCCCACCTCTGGGGCCAACGTCCTGACTTTC.

The CDR3 region is CASRRQNTGELFF. The DNA for the CDR3 is TGCGCCAGCAGACGACAGAACACCGGGGAGCTGTTTTTT. The chain employs TRBV5-1 and TRBJ2-2; D ambiguous. The V and J ends lost 5 bases and 1 base respectively, with 6 bases between them. The germline V gene encodes CDR1 SGHRS and CDR2 YFSETQ. CDR3 size: 13 residues.

This chain links TRBV3-1 with TRBJ2-1; no firm D call. Germline assignment: CDR1 LGHDT and CDR2 YNNKEL (reference sequence). This CDR3 spans 17 amino acids. Deletions cut 0 bases from V and 9 bases from J, with 21 bases between. The CDR3 coding sequence is TGTGCCAGCAGCCAAGATCCCGGAGCGTCCGCTGGTGGTGAGCAGTTCTTC. It is translated as CASSQDPGASAGGEQFF.

CDR3 in amino acids: CASSGGGNVENTQYF. Written as DNA, the CDR3 is TGCGCCAGCAGCGGGGGCGGGAATGTGGAAAATACGCAGTATTTT. J is TRBJ2-3 and V is TRBV5-1, with D tentatively TRBD1 or TRBD2 (6 bases each). The CDR3 spans 15 residues. V gave up 4 bases and J gave up 7 bases, with 19 bases separating them. CDR1 is SGHRS and CDR2 is YFSETQ in the germline V gene.

This clonotype was seen a handful of times. The V gene is TRBV20-1, the J gene TRBJ2-5; D gene unclear. The V end lost 5 bases, the J end lost 5 bases, and 6 bases lay between the germline ends. Germline CDR1 is DFQATT and CDR2 is SNEGSKA (reference sequence). The CDR3 covers 10 residues. For the CDR3, the DNA is TGCAGTGCTCTTACGGAGACCCAGTACTTC. Its translation is CSALTETQYF.

The chain is built from TRBV2 and TRBJ1-5; a possible D gene is TRBD1 (5 bases). Trimming left V 8 bases short and J 9 bases short, with 14 bases between. This CDR3 contains 12 residues. Germline V gene data show CDR1 as SNHLY and CDR2 as FYNNEI. Written as DNA, the CDR3 is TGTGCCAGCTCGAGGGGTGAGGGGCCCCAGCATTTT. It encodes CASSRGEGPQHF.